This T cell receptor beta chain was identified in a study of response to subunit inactivated influenza vaccine. This clonotype was observed many times. The V and J ends lost 5 bases and 5 bases respectively, with 16 bases between them. From germline, CDR1 is SQVTM and CDR2 ANQGSEA. CDR3 length: 14 residues. TCRdb ran MiXCR on the RT-PCR reads and lists one entry per CDR3 protein. The sample holds over 650,000 distinct CDR3 sequences, approximately 17% seen once. This specimen was PBMCs from blood, taken roughly 5 days after vaccination. The V gene is TRBV29-1, the J gene TRBJ2-1; D is tentatively TRBD1 or TRBD2 (7 bases each). The sequence was collected from a man over 45 who received an inactivated influenza vaccine. CDR3 protein: CSVRGGDSHNEQFF. The CDR3 nucleotides are TGCAGCGTTCGAGGGGGGGACAGTCACAATGAGCAGTTCTTC.